In this sample, the clone carrying this T cell receptor (beta chain) turned up a few times. Its specificity is unknown. The sample originates from a study of blood T cells in healthy people across ages. The total RNA that was extracted per sample amounted to at least 5.5 micrograms. Notes on the study in general: Per-million-T-cell TCR beta diversity fell roughly linearly with age.

The V end lost 0 bases, the J end lost 1 base, and 7 bases lay between the germline ends. Germline CDR1 and CDR2: SGHRS and YFSETQ. The CDR3 has 14 amino acids. Alongside a J-beta primer mix, a sample-barcoded 5' primer served in a second PCR lasting about 7 to 11 cycles. A single record per CDR3 protein comes from TCRdb applying MiXCR to the 5' RACE reads. This table has about 1.7 million distinct CDR3 sequences, approximately 30% appearing once. The chain joins TRBV5-1 to TRBJ1-2; D call uncertain. Sequencing was done on a sample of blood. The receptor comes from a woman in her thirties in good health. CDR3 DNA: TGCGCCAGCAGCTTGGACCCTTTTAACTATGGCTACACCTTC. Its translation is CASSLDPFNYGYTF.